Listed below are T cell receptor beta chains from one sample, sequenced in a study of blood T cells in healthy people across ages. TCRdb recomputed calls from the 5' RACE reads with MiXCR, one row per CDR3 protein. Of some 640,000 distinct CDR3 sequences in the sample, 45% to 50% were seen once. Specimen: blood. Receptor source: an older woman in good health. Each CDR3 is given with its conserved first and last residue. The D gene is left open where the match is weak. Clone sizes are given selectively: once, few, many, or a class where the clone is expanded.

>-|TRBV5-4|13|TRBJ2-7|-
CASSLGLMDKQYF
TGTGCCAGCAGCTTAGGGCTAATGGATAAGCAGTACTTC
>-|TRBV5-1|17|TRBJ1-1|TRBD1
CASSLLPLDRGNTEAFF
TGCGCCAGCAGCCTACTCCCCCTAGACAGGGGAAACACTGAAGCTTTCTTT
>few|TRBV5-1|15|TRBJ2-1|TRBD2
CASSLVGSGSNEQFF
TGCGCCAGCAGCTTGGTAGGAAGCGGGAGCAATGAGCAGTTCTTC
>-|TRBV15|15|TRBJ1-2|TRBD1
CATSSKQGGIDGYTF
TGTGCCACCAGCAGCAAACAGGGGGGGATTGATGGCTACACCTTC
>-|TRBV7-9|12|TRBJ1-3|TRBD1
CATRDRGNTIYF
TGTGCCACCCGGGACAGAGGAAACACCATATATTTT
>many|TRBV20-1|14|TRBJ2-4|-
CSAIGQLAKNIQYF
TGCAGTGCAATAGGACAGCTAGCCAAAAACATTCAGTACTTC
>-|TRBV5-6|15|TRBJ2-5|-
CASSPGTGDQETQYF
TGTGCCAGCAGCCCCGGGACTGGGGACCAAGAGACCCAGTACTTC
>many|TRBV3-1|14|TRBJ2-7|-
CASSQGTDSYEQYF
TGCGCCAGCAGCCAAGGGACGGACTCCTACGAGCAGTACTTC
>many|TRBV29-1|16|TRBJ2-1|TRBD2
CSVVGSGRPTVHEQFF
TGCAGCGTTGTAGGTAGCGGGAGGCCTACCGTCCATGAGCAGTTCTTC
>few|TRBV20-1|12|TRBJ2-3|-
CSARGSSGTQYF
TGCAGTGCTAGAGGTAGCTCTGGTACGCAGTATTTT
>-|TRBV11-1|16|TRBJ2-7|TRBD1
CASSSTTGGLGYEQYF
TGTGCCAGCAGCTCGACTACAGGGGGTCTCGGCTACGAGCAGTACTTC
>-|TRBV4-3|19|TRBJ2-3|TRBD2
CASSRYRLAGGTSTDTQYF
TGCGCCAGCAGCCGTTATAGGCTAGCGGGAGGAACTAGCACAGATACGCAGTATTTT
>-|TRBV6-6|13|TRBJ2-7|-
CASVGTSIHEQYF
TGTGCCAGCGTGGGGACATCCATCCACGAGCAGTACTTC
>-|TRBV7-2|16|TRBJ2-2|-
CASSFGGTANTGELFF
TGTGCCAGCAGCTTTGGCGGGACAGCGAACACCGGGGAGCTGTTTTTT
>-|TRBV6-5|15|TRBJ2-7|TRBD2
CASSYPQREGFEQYF
TGTGCCAGCAGTTACCCCCAGCGGGAGGGCTTCGAGCAGTACTTC
>-|TRBV28|14|TRBJ2-7|TRBD1
CASSWTGGVYEQYF
TGTGCCAGCAGTTGGACAGGGGGGGTCTACGAGCAGTACTTC
>few|TRBV29-1|17|TRBJ2-1|-
CSVEDLRAESSYNEQFF
TGCAGCGTTGAAGATCTGAGAGCGGAGAGCTCCTACAATGAGCAGTTCTTC
>-|TRBV14|15|TRBJ2-1|-
CASSRDRDGNNEQFF
TGTGCCAGCAGCCGCGATCGGGACGGCAACAATGAGCAGTTCTTC
>few|TRBV2|15|TRBJ2-5|-
CASTGVGQIQETQYF
TGTGCCAGCACGGGAGTGGGACAGATACAAGAGACCCAGTACTTC
>-|TRBV6-6|15|TRBJ1-2|-
CASSDLTRQGYGYTF
TGTGCCAGCAGTGATCTGACACGTCAGGGTTATGGCTACACCTTC
>few|TRBV20-1|13|TRBJ1-1|-
CSAANYKNTEAFF
TGCAGTGCCGCAAACTACAAGAACACTGAAGCTTTCTTT
>few|TRBV27|16|TRBJ1-2|-
CASSDQPWQAIYGYTF
TGTGCCAGCAGTGACCAACCTTGGCAGGCCATCTATGGCTACACCTTC
>-|TRBV30|12|TRBJ1-2|-
CAWHRGNYGYTF
TGTGCCTGGCATAGGGGCAACTATGGCTACACCTTC
>-|TRBV6-1|14|TRBJ2-1|TRBD2
CAILTRRGDNEQFF
TGTGCCATCCTGACTAGGCGGGGGGACAATGAGCAGTTCTTC
>few|TRBV7-3|12|TRBJ2-1|-
CASSPGFSEQFF
TGTGCCAGCAGCCCCGGGTTCAGTGAGCAGTTCTTC
>-|TRBV6-6|13|TRBJ2-1|-
CAIGLSSYNEQFF
TGTGCCATTGGACTAAGCTCCTACAATGAGCAGTTCTTC
>-|TRBV7-9|16|TRBJ2-7|-
CASSPIRDKHSYEQYF
TGTGCCAGCAGCCCCATTCGGGATAAGCACTCCTACGAGCAGTACTTC
>-|TRBV2|11|TRBJ2-1|-
CASSTFNEQFF
TGTGCCAGCAGTACCTTCAATGAGCAGTTCTTC
>-|TRBV4-3|15|TRBJ2-7|TRBD2
CASSQGFSGTYEQYF
TGCGCCAGCAGCCAAGGTTTTAGCGGGACGTACGAGCAGTACTTC
>-|TRBV2|14|TRBJ2-7|-
CASNRDSISYEQYF
TGTGCCAGCAACCGAGACAGCATCTCCTACGAGCAGTACTTC
>-|TRBV7-2|15|TRBJ1-1|-
CASSLVPGMNTEAFF
TGTGCCAGCAGCTTGGTCCCGGGAATGAACACTGAAGCTTTCTTT
>-|TRBV11-2|16|TRBJ2-2|TRBD1
CASSPRTGGYTGELFF
TGTGCCAGCAGCCCACGGACAGGGGGCTATACCGGGGAGCTGTTTTTT
>-|TRBV20-1|15|TRBJ2-7|-
CSARDPAGLTYEQYF
TGCAGTGCTAGAGATCCCGCAGGCCTCACCTACGAGCAGTACTTC
>-|TRBV28|15|TRBJ2-7|-
CASSLWSVGDYEQYF
TGTGCCAGCAGTTTATGGTCAGTTGGGGATTACGAGCAGTACTTC
>-|TRBV5-1|15|TRBJ1-2|-
CASSLDSWQSGGYTF
TGCGCCAGCAGCTTGGACAGCTGGCAGTCCGGCGGCTACACCTTC
>-|TRBV3-1|14|TRBJ2-7|-
CASSQGIGDYEQYF
TGTGCCAGCAGCCAAGGGATCGGAGACTACGAGCAGTACTTC
>-|TRBV18|15|TRBJ2-7|TRBD1
CASSSTGQAIYEQYF
TGTGCCAGCTCGTCAACGGGACAGGCGATCTACGAGCAGTACTTC
>-|TRBV7-2|15|TRBJ2-7|TRBD2
CASSVSSGRWYEQYF
TGTGCCAGCAGCGTTAGTAGCGGGAGGTGGTACGAGCAGTACTTC
>-|TRBV5-1|18|TRBJ2-3|-
CASSLLAPEWFDTDTQYF
TGCGCCAGCAGCTTACTAGCTCCGGAGTGGTTTGACACAGATACGCAGTATTTT
>once|TRBV18|13|TRBJ1-2|-
CASPPETDGGYTF
TGTGCCAGCCCACCCGAGACAGACGGCGGCTACACCTTC
>-|TRBV7-2|16|TRBJ2-5|-
CASSSDSGRARETQYF
TGTGCCAGCAGCTCAGACTCGGGCAGGGCTAGAGAGACCCAGTACTTC
>many|TRBV3-1|19|TRBJ2-3|TRBD2
CASSQVDPGLGGPADTQYF
TGTGCCAGCAGCCAAGTGGACCCGGGACTAGGGGGTCCGGCAGATACGCAGTATTTT
>few|TRBV7-2|16|TRBJ2-1|-
CASSLGSSGLYNEQFF
TGTGCCAGCAGCTTAGGTTCCAGCGGCCTGTACAATGAGCAGTTCTTC
>-|TRBV9|14|TRBJ2-5|-
CASGRDLTQETQYF
TGTGCCAGCGGTCGGGACCTAACTCAAGAGACCCAGTACTTC
>-|TRBV7-2|16|TRBJ2-7|-
CASSLASAQKSYEQYF
TGTGCCAGCAGCTTAGCGTCGGCTCAGAAATCCTACGAGCAGTACTTC
>-|TRBV29-1|14|TRBJ1-3|-
CSVWTTNSGNTIYF
TGCAGCGTATGGACAACGAACTCTGGAAACACCATATATTTT
>few|TRBV29-1|13|TRBJ1-4|-
CSVTGLANEKLFF
TGCAGCGTTACAGGGTTGGCTAATGAAAAACTGTTTTTT
>-|TRBV28|16|TRBJ2-5|TRBD1
CASSLPPTGPKETQYF
TGTGCCAGCAGTTTACCCCCGACAGGGCCAAAAGAGACCCAGTACTTC
>-|TRBV4-2|16|TRBJ1-2|-
CASSQGRGRSNYGYTF
TGTGCCAGCAGCCAAGGTAGGGGCAGGAGCAACTATGGCTACACCTTC
>-|TRBV29-1|13|TRBJ2-1|-
CSVRKLESNEQFF
TGCAGCGTTAGAAAACTAGAGTCAAATGAGCAGTTCTTC
>-|TRBV20-1|12|TRBJ2-3|-
CSARADRYTQYF
TGCAGTGCTAGGGCGGACAGATATACGCAGTATTTT
>-|TRBV20-1|16|TRBJ2-3|-
CSGTRLGSRSTDTQYF
TGCAGTGGTACGCGTCTCGGGAGTAGGAGCACAGATACGCAGTATTTT
>-|TRBV6-1|15|TRBJ2-7|-
CASSVVGERSYEQYF
TGTGCCAGCAGTGTCGTGGGGGAACGGTCCTACGAGCAGTACTTC
>-|TRBV4-3|17|TRBJ2-4|-
CASSQGVYGGAKNTQYF
TGCGCCAGCAGCCAAGGGGTCTACGGAGGAGCCAAAAACACTCAGTACTTC
>-|TRBV7-3|13|TRBJ1-4|-
CASSLIGGEKLFF
TGTGCCAGCAGCTTAATAGGAGGGGAAAAACTGTTTTTT
>few|TRBV2|14|TRBJ1-6|-
CASSLRGANSPLHF
TGTGCCAGCAGTCTCAGGGGAGCGAATTCACCCCTCCACTTT
>-|TRBV27|15|TRBJ2-7|-
CAGSLGPSGGYEQYF
TGTGCCGGCAGTTTAGGTCCCTCAGGGGGGTACGAGCAGTACTTC
>-|TRBV10-3|12|TRBJ1-1|-
CATRDTGVEAFF
TGTGCCACCCGAGACACAGGAGTTGAAGCTTTCTTT
>-|TRBV11-3|12|TRBJ1-1|-
CASSFKGAEAFF
TGTGCCAGCAGCTTTAAGGGGGCTGAAGCTTTCTTT